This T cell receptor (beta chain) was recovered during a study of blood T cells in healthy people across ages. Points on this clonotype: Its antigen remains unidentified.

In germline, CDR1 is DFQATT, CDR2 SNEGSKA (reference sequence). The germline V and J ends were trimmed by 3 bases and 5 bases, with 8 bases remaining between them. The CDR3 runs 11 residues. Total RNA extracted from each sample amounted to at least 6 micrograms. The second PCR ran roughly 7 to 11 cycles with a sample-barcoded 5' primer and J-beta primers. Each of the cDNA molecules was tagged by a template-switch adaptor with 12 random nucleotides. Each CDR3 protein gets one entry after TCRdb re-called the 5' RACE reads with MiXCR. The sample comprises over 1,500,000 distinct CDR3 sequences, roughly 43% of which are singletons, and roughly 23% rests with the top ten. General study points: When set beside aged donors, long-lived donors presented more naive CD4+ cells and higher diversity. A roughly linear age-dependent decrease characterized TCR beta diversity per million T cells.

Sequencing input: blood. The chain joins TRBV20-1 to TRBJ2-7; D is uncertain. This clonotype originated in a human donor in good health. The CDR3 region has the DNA TGCAGTGCTAGTTCTAGGGACGAGCAGTACTTC. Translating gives CSASSRDEQYF.